The 25 T cell receptor beta chains below were found in one sample sequenced in a study of shared clonotypes between healthy human individuals. Cells designated naive CD8 were CD45RO-negative and were positively selected for CCR7, with terminally differentiated effector memory CD45RA+ cells excluded. Generated by immunoSEQ multiplex PCR, the TCRdb table keeps only in-frame clones and is missing some. The sample contains around 1,900,000 clones, around 93% of which appear only once. The material sequenced was naive CD8+ T cells from PBMCs. These receptor sequences come from a young man in good health. Some clones in this sample may be carry-over from other donors' samples.

The chain links TRBV28 to TRBJ2-7; maybe TRBD2 (5 bases). The CDR3 sequence is 13 residues long. CDR1 is MDHEN and CDR2 is SYDVKM in the germline V gene. V dropped 9 bases and J dropped 4 bases, with 16 bases sitting between them. CDR3 bases: TGTGCCAGTGCCTACGAGGGCCTATACGAGCAGTACTTC. Translation: CASAYEGLYEQYF. Combining the CDR3 with reference TRBV28 and TRBJ2-7 gives the whole variable domain DVKVTQSSRYLVKRTGEKVFLECVQDMDHENMFWYRQDPGLGLRLIYFSYDVKMKEKGDIPEGYSVSREKKERFSLILESASTNQTSMYLCASAYEGLYEQYFGPGTRLTVT.

The chain is built from TRBV7-8 and TRBJ2-3; no definite D call. V lost 7 bases and J lost 0, with 14 bases in between. This CDR3 is 15 amino acids long. CDR1 is SGHVS, CDR2 FQNEAQ, per germline. CDR3 DNA sequence: TGTGCCAGCAATCAGAATCCGAGAAGCACAGATACGCAGTATTTT. Protein: CASNQNPRSTDTQYF.

V is TRBV9 and J is TRBJ2-1; 9 positions agree with TRBD2. CDR3 length: 16 amino acids. V was pared by 0 bases and J by 7 bases, with 8 bases of the junction left unmatched. Germline V gives CDR1 SGDLS, CDR2 YYNGEE. The CDR3 protein is CASSVAGASGKNEQFF. Here the CDR3 DNA reads TGTGCCAGCAGCGTAGCTGGGGCTAGCGGGAAGAATGAGCAGTTCTTC.

This clone was observed once. Different DNA sequences within this sample yield the same CDR3. This chain connects TRBV9 to TRBJ2-7; perhaps TRBD1 as D (5 bases). Trimming stripped 3 bases from V and 0 bases from J, with 10 bases between. The CDR3 length is 14 residues. Looked up from germline, CDR1 is SGDLS and CDR2 is YYNGEE. The CDR3 DNA follows: TGTGCCAGCAGCGCCACAGGATTCTCCTACGAGCAGTACTTC. Translation gives CASSATGFSYEQYF.

The CDR3 DNA is TGTGCCAGCAGTTTCACCGGGGACAGGTTCTTAGGTGCGGAGGATTACAATGAGCAGTTCTTC. This gives the protein CASSFTGDRFLGAEDYNEQFF. The V gene is TRBV27, the J gene TRBJ2-1; 8 bases agree with TRBD1. The CDR3 is 21 amino acids. The germline gives CDR1 MNHEY, CDR2 SMNVEV (reference sequence). Germline trimming cut 3 bases from V and 4 bases from J; bases unmatched to any gene: 23.

The rearrangement links TRBV21-1 to TRBJ2-7; the table gives TRBD1 as D, unverified against the DNA. TRBV21-1 represents a pseudogene. This CDR3 has 17 amino acids. The CDR3 region is CASSKALTGGLTYEQYF. Here the CDR3 DNA reads TGTGCCAGCAGCAAAGCGTTAACAGGGGGTTTAACCTACGAGCAGTACTTC.

The chain combines TRBV5-1 with TRBJ2-2; D is unclear. This CDR3 has 15 residues. Trimming took 5 bases from V and 0 from J, leaving 11 bases between them. The germline gives CDR1 SGHRS, CDR2 YFSETQ. In DNA, the CDR3 is TGCGCCAGCAGTCTACAGCGTACGAACACCGGGGAGCTGTTTTTT. Translation: CASSLQRTNTGELFF.

The CDR3 region is CASSQDRLNYGYTF. The CDR3 bases are TGTGCCAGCAGCCAGGACAGACTTAACTATGGCTACACCTTC. V and J are TRBV5-4 and TRBJ1-2; TRBD1 is a possible D gene (6 bases). CDR1 is SGHNT, CDR2 YYREEE, per germline (reference sequence). Trimming shortened V by 4 bases and J by 1 base, and 11 bases separated the two germline ends. There are 14 residues in the CDR3.

This clone was found once. This chain links TRBV4-2 with TRBJ2-7; D remains unclear. Germline V gene lookup returns CDR1 LGHNA and CDR2 YNFKEQ. The CDR3 extends over 16 amino acids. V lost 3 bases and J lost 2, with 17 bases in between. The CDR3 DNA follows: TGTGCCAGCAGCCAGAAGGGCAGTCCCTATCCCTACGAGCAGTACTTC. Amino acid sequence: CASSQKGSPYPYEQYF.

The genes are TRBV29-1 and TRBJ2-5; TRBD2 matches 7 bases. Trimming took 7 bases from V and 3 from J; bases not matched to a gene: 17. The germline CDR1 and CDR2 sequences are SQVTM and ANQGSEA. The CDR3 extends over 16 amino acids. The CDR3 nucleotides are TGCAGCGCCTCCCCCCGACCGGGAGGAAGAGAAGAGACCCAGTACTTC. Amino acid sequence: CSASPRPGGREETQYF. The variable domain in full, with the rest retrieved from reference TRBV29-1 and TRBJ2-5, is SAVISQKPSRDICQRGTSLTIQCQVDSQVTMMFWYRQQPGQSLTLIATANQGSEATYESGFVIDKFPISRPNLTFSTLTVSNMSPEDSSIYLCSASPRPGGREETQYFGPGTRLLVL.

The chain employs TRBV19 and TRBJ2-7, with D possibly matching TRBD2 (6 bases). Germline-derived CDR1 and CDR2 are LNHDA and SQIVND (reference sequence). V was trimmed by 5 bases and J by 3 bases, leaving 11 bases between them. The CDR3 runs to 13 residues. CDR3 protein: CASSSTTSYEQYF. Written as DNA, the CDR3 is TGTGCCAGTAGTTCCACGACTAGCTACGAGCAGTACTTC.

The V call is TRBV7-3, the J call TRBJ2-1; D possibly corresponds to TRBD2 (6 bases). Trimming pared 5 bases from V and 9 bases from J, leaving 8 bases between. The CDR3 runs 11 residues. CDR1 is SGHTA and CDR2 is FQGTGA in the germline V gene. For the CDR3, the DNA is TGTGCCAGCAGCGAGGGAGGTGAGCAGTTCTTC. Translated, it gives CASSEGGEQFF.

The chain couples TRBV4-3 to TRBJ2-2, with a possible D match to TRBD2 (6 bases). This CDR3 is built from 18 residues. The ends were cut back, 3 bases at V and 0 bases at J, with 17 bases in the middle. Germline V gene lookup returns CDR1 LGHNA and CDR2 YSLEER. The CDR3 region has the DNA TGCGCCAGCAGCCATGGGACTGGAGGTTCACCGAACACCGGGGAGCTGTTTTTT. It codes for CASSHGTGGSPNTGELFF.

The chain recombines TRBV7-2 with TRBJ2-1; 8 nucleotides align to TRBD2. This CDR3 is built from 14 residues. Germline V gene data show CDR1 as SGHTA and CDR2 as FQGNSA. Trimming removed 5 bases from V and 4 bases from J; junction bases left unmatched: 4. The CDR3 region is CASSPPGGYNEQFF. The CDR3 coding sequence is TGTGCCAGCAGCCCACCGGGAGGGTACAATGAGCAGTTCTTC.

A few counts support this clone. The DNA of the CDR3 is TGTGCCATCACTAGGGAAATGAACACTGAAGCTTTCTTT. It is translated as CAITREMNTEAFF. V and J are TRBV10-3 and TRBJ1-1; D ambiguous. Germline lookup yields CDR1 ENHRY and CDR2 SYGVKD. V shed 7 bases and J shed 0 bases, with 9 bases lying between them. The CDR3 has 13 amino acids.

The V and J genes are TRBV28 and TRBJ2-7; possible D gene TRBD2, 6 bases. Trimming shortened V by 9 bases and J by 1 base, and 16 bases separated the two germline ends. CDR3 length: 14 amino acids. Germline V gives CDR1 MDHEN, CDR2 SYDVKM. The CDR3 coding sequence is TGTGCCAGTACCCCTTGGGGGGAGTCCTACGAGCAGTACTTC. As protein: CASTPWGESYEQYF.

This clone was seen a handful of times. Other DNA sequences in this sample translate to the same CDR3. V usage is TRBV7-9 and J usage is TRBJ2-7; no firm D call. The germline CDR1 and CDR2 sequences are SEHNR and FQNEAQ (reference sequence). V gave up 2 bases and J gave up 2 bases, with 7 bases separating them. The CDR3 has 13 residues. CDR3 coding DNA: TGTGCCAGCAGCTTACCCAGAACCTACGAGCAGTACTTC. Translation: CASSLPRTYEQYF.

V and J are TRBV10-3 and TRBJ2-7; the D gene is possibly TRBD1 (6 bases). Judging by the DNA end, TRBJ2-5 fits better; the J call may be wrong. The CDR3 runs to 11 residues. CDR1 is ENHRY and CDR2 is SYGVKD in the germline V gene. CDR3 DNA: TGTGCCGTTAGATCGGACAGGACCCAGTACTTC. Translated: CAVRSDRTQYF.

This clone was observed a single time. The chain couples TRBV6-1 to TRBJ2-3; D remains unclear. The germline V gene encodes CDR1 MNHNS and CDR2 SASEGT. The CDR3 contains 15 residues. V gave up 4 bases and J gave up 1 base, with 12 bases separating them. The CDR3 protein is CASSGFGARTDTQYF. For the CDR3, the DNA is TGTGCCAGCAGTGGGTTCGGTGCCCGCACAGATACGCAGTATTTT.

Note on this clone: Other DNA sequences in the same sample also yield this CDR3. The chain joins TRBV15 to TRBJ1-1; D not certain. This CDR3 region has 14 residues. Trimming removed 1 base from V and 0 bases from J, with 6 bases in between. Per germline, CDR1 LNHNV and CDR2 YYDKDF (reference sequence). The CDR3 DNA reads as TGTGCCACCAGCAGAGGCCGAATGAACACTGAAGCTTTCTTT. Translating gives CATSRGRMNTEAFF.

The chain has TRBV2 and TRBJ2-1, with a possible D match to TRBD2 (5 bases). The V gene's germline CDR1 is SNHLY and CDR2 FYNNEI. The CDR3 spans 13 residues. Trimming cost V 7 bases and J 2 bases, with 9 bases left between them. CDR3 sequence reads: CASNRGAYNEQFF. CDR3 DNA: TGTGCCAGCAACCGGGGAGCCTACAATGAGCAGTTCTTC.

The chain is built from TRBV9 and TRBJ2-7; 7 bases fit TRBD1. Germline V CDR1 and CDR2: SGDLS, YYNGEE. The CDR3 runs 14 residues. The V gene end was trimmed by 3 bases and the J gene end by 2 bases; junction bases not matched to a gene: 5. CDR3 bases: TGTGCCAGCAGCGCAGGGACAGCACCCTACGAGCAGTACTTC. Its protein product is CASSAGTAPYEQYF.

This clone was detected once. One end of the junction does not line up with germline, which may come from a read error. This chain joins TRBV9 and TRBJ1-1, with TRBD1 as a possible D gene (5 bases). Germline CDR1 SGDLS, CDR2 YYNGEE. The CDR3 covers 16 residues. The CDR3 nucleotides are TGTGCCAGCAGCCTTACGGGCTCCGCCCGAGGGACTGACGCTTTCTTT. Amino acids: CASSLTGSARGTDAFF.

Only one count was recorded for this clone. The same CDR3 arises from other DNA sequences in this sample as well. In nucleotides, the CDR3 is TGTGCCAGTAGTATCCGAGGGGGCGGGACTGAAGCTTTCTTT. The encoded protein is CASSIRGGGTEAFF. The rearrangement uses TRBV19 and TRBJ1-1; 7 bases are shared with TRBD1. V dropped 3 bases and J dropped 5; count of bases not matched to a gene: 6. The CDR3 is 14 residues long. Per germline, CDR1 LNHDA and CDR2 SQIVND (reference sequence).

The CDR3 DNA reads as TGTGCCAGCTTGAGCGGGACTTACTCCTACGAGCAGTACTTC. The encoded protein is CASLSGTYSYEQYF. V gene TRBV11-2 combines with J gene TRBJ2-7; TRBD2 matches at 7 bases. CDR1 is SGHAT and CDR2 is FQNNGV in the germline V gene. V was pared by 8 bases and J by 0 bases, with 7 bases of the junction left unmatched. This CDR3 has 14 amino acids.